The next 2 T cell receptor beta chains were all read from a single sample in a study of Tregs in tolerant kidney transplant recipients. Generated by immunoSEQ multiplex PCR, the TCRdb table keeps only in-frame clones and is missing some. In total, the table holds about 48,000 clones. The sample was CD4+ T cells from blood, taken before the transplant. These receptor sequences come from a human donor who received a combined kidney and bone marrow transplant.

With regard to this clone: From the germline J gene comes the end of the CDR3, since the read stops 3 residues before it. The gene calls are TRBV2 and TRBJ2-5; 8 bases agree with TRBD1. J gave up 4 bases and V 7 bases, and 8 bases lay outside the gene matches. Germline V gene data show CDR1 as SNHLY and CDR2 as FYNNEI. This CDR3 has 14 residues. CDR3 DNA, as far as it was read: TGTGCCAGCAAAACGGACAGGGCAGGAGAGACC. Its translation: CASKTDRAGET. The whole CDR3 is CASKTDRAGETQYF.

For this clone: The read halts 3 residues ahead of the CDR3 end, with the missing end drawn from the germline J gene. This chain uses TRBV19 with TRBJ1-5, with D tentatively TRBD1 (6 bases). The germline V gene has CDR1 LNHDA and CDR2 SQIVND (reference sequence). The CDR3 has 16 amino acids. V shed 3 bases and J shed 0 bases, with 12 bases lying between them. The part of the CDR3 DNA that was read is TGTGCCAGTAGTATCCAAGGGGGGGGTAGCAATCAGCCC. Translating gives CASSIQGGGSNQP. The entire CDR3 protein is CASSIQGGGSNQPQHF.